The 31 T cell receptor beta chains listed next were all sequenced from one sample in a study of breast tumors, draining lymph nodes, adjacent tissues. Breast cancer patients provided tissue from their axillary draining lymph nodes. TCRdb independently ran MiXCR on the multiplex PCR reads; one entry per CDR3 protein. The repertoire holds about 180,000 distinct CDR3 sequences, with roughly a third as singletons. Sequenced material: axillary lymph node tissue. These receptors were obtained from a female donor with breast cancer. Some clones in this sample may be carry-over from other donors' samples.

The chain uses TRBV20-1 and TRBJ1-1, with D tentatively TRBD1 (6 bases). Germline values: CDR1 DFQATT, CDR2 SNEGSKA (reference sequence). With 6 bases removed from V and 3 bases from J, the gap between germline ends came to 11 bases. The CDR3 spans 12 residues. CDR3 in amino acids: CSAPTGHTEAFF. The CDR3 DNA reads TGCAGTGCCCCGACAGGTCACACTGAAGCTTTCTTT.

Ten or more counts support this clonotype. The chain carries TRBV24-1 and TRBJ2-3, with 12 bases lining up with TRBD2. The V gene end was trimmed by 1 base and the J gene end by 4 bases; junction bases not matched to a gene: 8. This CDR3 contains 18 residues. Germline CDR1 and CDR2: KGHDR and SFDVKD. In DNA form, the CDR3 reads TGTGCCACCAGTGATTTTCGGACTAGCGGGAAACCGGCAGATACGCAGTATTTT. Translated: CATSDFRTSGKPADTQYF.

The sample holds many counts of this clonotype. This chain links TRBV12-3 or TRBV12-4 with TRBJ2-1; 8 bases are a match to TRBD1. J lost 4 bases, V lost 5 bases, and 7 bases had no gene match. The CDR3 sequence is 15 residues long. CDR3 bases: TGTGCCAGCAGTCCGCGACAGGGGAATTACAATGAGCAGTTCTTC. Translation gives CASSPRQGNYNEQFF.

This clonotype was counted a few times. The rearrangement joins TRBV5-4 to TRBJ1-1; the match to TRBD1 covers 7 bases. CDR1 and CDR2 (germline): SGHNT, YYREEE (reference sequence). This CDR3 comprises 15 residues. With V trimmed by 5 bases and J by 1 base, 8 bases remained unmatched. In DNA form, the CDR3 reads TGTGCCAGCAGGGAACAGGGGCCCGAGAACACTGAAGCTTTCTTT. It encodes CASREQGPENTEAFF. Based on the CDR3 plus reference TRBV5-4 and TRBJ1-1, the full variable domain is ETGVTQSPTHLIKTRGQQVTLRCSSQSGHNTVSWYQQALGQGPQFIFQYYREEENGRGNFPPRFSGLQFPNYSSELNVNALELDDSALYLCASREQGPENTEAFFGQGTRLTVV.

The CDR3: CASSGGEGGSYNEQFF. The DNA of the CDR3 is TGTGCCAGCAGCGGGGGGGAGGGGGGCTCCTACAATGAGCAGTTCTTC. The chain combines TRBV11-3 with TRBJ2-1; tentatively, D is TRBD2 (7 bases). This CDR3 spans 16 amino acids. Germline V gives CDR1 SGHNT, CDR2 YENEEA. The V and J ends lost 5 bases and 0 bases respectively, with 14 bases between them.

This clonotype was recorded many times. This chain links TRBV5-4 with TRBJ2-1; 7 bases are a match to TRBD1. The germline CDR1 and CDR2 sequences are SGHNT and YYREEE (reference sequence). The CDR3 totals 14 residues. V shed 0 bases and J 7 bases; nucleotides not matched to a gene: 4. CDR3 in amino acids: CASSLGTGRNEQFF. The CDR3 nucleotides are TGTGCCAGCAGCTTGGGGACAGGACGGAATGAGCAGTTCTTC.

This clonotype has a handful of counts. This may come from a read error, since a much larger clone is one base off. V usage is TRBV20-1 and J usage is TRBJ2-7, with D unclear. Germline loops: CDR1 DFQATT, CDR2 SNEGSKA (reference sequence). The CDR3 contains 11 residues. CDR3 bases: TGCAGTGCTAGAGGTGTATACGAGCAGTCCTTC. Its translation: CSARGVYEQSF.

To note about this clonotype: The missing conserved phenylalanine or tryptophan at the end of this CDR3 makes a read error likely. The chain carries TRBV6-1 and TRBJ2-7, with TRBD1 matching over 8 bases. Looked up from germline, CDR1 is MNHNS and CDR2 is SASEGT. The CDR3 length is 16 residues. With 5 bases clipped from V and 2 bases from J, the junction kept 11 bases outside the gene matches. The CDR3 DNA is TGTGCCAGCAGTCAACGGACAGGGTGGATCGCCTACGAGCAGTACTCC. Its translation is CASSQRTGWIAYEQYS.

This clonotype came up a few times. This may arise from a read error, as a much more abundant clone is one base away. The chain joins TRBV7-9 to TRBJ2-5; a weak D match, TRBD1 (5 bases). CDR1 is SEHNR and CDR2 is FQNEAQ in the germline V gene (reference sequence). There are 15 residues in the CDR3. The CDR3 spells CASSLQGARQETQHF. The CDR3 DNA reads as TGTGCCAGCAGCTTACAAGGGGCCCGCCAAGAGACCCAGCACTTC.

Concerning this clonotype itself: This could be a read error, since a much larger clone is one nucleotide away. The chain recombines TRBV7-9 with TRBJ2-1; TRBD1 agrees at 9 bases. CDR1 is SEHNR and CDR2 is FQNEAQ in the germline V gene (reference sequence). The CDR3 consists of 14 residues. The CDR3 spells CASSAGQGYNEQSF. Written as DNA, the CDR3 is TGTGCCAGCAGCGCGGGACAGGGATACAATGAGCAGTCCTTC.

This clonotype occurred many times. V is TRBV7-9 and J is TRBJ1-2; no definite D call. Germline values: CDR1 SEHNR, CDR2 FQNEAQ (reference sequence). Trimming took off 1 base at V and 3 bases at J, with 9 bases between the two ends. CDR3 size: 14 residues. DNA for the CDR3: TGTGCCAGCAGCTTAGTGGAACGGGACTATGGCTACACCTTC. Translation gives CASSLVERDYGYTF.

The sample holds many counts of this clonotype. CDR3 loop: CASSYTDSYEQYF. The CDR3 DNA reads TGTGCCAGCAGTTACACAGACTCCTACGAGCAGTACTTC. The chain is built from TRBV6-6 and TRBJ2-7; D not resolved. Germline CDR1 MNHNY, CDR2 SVGAGI (reference sequence). The CDR3 sequence is 13 residues long. With 2 bases removed from V and 0 bases from J, the gap between germline ends came to 5 bases.

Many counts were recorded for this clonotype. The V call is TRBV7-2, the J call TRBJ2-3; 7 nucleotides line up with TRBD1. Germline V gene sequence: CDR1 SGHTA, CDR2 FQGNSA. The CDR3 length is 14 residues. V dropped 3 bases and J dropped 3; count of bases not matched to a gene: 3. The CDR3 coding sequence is TGTGCCAGCAGCTTGGGACAGAGGACAGATACGCAGTATTTT. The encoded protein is CASSLGQRTDTQYF.

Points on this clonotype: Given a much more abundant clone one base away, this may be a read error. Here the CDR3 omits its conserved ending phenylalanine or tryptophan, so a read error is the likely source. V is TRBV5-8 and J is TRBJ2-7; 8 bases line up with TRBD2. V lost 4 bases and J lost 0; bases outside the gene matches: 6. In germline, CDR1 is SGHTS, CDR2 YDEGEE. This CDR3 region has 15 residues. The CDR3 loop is CASSPAGVLSYEQYL. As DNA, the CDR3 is TGTGCCAGCAGCCCAGCGGGGGTACTCTCCTACGAGCAGTACCTC.

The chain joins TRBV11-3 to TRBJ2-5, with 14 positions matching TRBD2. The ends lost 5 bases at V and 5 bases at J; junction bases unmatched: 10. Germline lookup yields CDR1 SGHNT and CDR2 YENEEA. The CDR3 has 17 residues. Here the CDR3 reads CASSVAGTSGSWETQYF. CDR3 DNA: TGTGCCAGCAGCGTGGCAGGGACTAGCGGGAGTTGGGAGACCCAGTACTTC.

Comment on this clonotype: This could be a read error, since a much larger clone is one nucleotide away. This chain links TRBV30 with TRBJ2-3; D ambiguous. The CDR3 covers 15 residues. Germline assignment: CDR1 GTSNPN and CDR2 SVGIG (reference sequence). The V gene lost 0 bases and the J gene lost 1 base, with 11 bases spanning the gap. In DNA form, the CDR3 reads TGTGCCTGGAGTGTAGGTGCAGGCCGCACAGATACGCAGTATTTT. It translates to CAWSVGAGRTDTQYF. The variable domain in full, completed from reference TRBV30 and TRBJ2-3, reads SQTIHQWPATLVQPVGSPLSLECTVEGTSNPNLYWYRQAAGRGLQLLFYSVGIGQISSEVPQNLSASRPQDRQFILSSKKLLLSDSGFYLCAWSVGAGRTDTQYFGPGTRLTVL.

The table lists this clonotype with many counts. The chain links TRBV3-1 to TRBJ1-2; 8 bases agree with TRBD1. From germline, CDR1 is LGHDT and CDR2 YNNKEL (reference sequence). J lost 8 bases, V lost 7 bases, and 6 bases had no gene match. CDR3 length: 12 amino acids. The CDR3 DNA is TGTGCCAGCACTAGACAGGGGCGCGGCTACACCTTC. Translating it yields CASTRQGRGYTF.

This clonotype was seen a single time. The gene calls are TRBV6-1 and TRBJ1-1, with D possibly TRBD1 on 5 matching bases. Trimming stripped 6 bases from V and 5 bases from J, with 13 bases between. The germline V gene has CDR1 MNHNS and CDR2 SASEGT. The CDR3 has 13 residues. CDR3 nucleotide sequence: TGTGCCAGCAGCACTTCCGGGGCGACTGAAGCTTTCTTT. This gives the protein CASSTSGATEAFF.

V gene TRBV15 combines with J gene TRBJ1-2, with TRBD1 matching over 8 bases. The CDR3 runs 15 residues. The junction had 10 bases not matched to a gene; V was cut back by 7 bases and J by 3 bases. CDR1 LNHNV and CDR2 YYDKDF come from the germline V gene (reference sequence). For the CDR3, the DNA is TGTGCCACCACCTTCTGGGAGGACAGGGACTATGGCTACACCTTC. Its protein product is CATTFWEDRDYGYTF.

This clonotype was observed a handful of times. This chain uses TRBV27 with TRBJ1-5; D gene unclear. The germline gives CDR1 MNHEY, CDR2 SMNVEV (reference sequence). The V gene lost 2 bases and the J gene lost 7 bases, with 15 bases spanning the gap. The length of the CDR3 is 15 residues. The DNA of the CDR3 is TGTGCCAGCAGTTTAGGTTATGGGGATCTCCAGCCCCAGCATTTT. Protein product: CASSLGYGDLQPQHF.

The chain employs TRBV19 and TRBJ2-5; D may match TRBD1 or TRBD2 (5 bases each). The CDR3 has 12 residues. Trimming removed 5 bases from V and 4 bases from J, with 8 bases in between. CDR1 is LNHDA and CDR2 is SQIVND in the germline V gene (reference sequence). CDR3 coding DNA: TGTGCCAGTAGTTCGAGGGGAGAGACCCAGTACTTC. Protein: CASSSRGETQYF.

The CDR3 DNA reads TGTGCCAGCGGGAGTCGGGGAACTACTACAGGGGATCAGCCCCAGCATTTT. The encoded protein is CASGSRGTTTGDQPQHF. This chain joins TRBV25-1 and TRBJ1-5, with 7 bases fitting TRBD1. CDR3 length equals 17 residues. V lost 8 bases, J lost 5 bases, and 18 bases stayed unmatched. Germline assignment: CDR1 MGHDK and CDR2 SYGVNS.

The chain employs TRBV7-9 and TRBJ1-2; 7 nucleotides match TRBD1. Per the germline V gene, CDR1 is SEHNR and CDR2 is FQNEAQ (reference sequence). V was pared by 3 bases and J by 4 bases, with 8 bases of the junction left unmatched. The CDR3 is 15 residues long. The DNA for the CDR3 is TGTGCCAGCAGCTTTACCGGGACAGAATCCTATGGCTACACCTTC. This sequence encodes CASSFTGTESYGYTF.

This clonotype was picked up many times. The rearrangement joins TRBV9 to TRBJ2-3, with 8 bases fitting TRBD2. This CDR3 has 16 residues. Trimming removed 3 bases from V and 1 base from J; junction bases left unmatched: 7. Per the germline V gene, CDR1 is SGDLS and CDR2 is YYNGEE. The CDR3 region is CASSADSGVGTDTQYF. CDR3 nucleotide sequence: TGTGCCAGCAGCGCCGATAGCGGGGTAGGCACAGATACGCAGTATTTT. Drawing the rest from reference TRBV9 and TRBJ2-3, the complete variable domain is DSGVTQTPKHLITATGQRVTLRCSPRSGDLSVYWYQQSLDQGLQFLIQYYNGEERAKGNILERFSAQQFPDLHSELNLSSLELGDSALYFCASSADSGVGTDTQYFGPGTRLTVL.

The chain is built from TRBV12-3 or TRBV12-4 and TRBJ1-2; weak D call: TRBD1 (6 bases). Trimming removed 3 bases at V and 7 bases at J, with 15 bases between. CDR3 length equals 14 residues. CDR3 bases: TGTGCCAGCAGTTTGGGGGCGCAGAGTTTTGGCTACACCTTC. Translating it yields CASSLGAQSFGYTF.

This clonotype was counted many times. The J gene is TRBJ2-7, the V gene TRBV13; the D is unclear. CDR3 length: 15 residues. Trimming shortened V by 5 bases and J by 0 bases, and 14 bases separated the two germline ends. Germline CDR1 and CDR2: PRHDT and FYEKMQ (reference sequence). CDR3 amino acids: CASSRTFGSSYEQYF. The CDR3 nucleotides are TGTGCCAGCAGCCGTACATTCGGCAGCTCCTACGAGCAGTACTTC.

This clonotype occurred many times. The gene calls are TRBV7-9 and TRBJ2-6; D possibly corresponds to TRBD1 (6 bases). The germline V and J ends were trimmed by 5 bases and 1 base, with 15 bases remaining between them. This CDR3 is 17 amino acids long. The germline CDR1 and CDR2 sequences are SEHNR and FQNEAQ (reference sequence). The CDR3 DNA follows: TGTGCCAGCAGCCCTGAACAGGGTGGGTCTGGGGCCAACGTCCTGACTTTC. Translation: CASSPEQGGSGANVLTF.

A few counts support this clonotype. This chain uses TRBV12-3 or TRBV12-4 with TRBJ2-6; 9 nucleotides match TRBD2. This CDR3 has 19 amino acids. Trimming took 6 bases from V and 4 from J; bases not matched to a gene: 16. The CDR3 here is CASSPDGRGTSGGANVLTF. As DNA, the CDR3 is TGTGCCAGCAGCCCAGATGGTAGGGGAACTAGCGGGGGGGCCAACGTCCTGACTTTC.

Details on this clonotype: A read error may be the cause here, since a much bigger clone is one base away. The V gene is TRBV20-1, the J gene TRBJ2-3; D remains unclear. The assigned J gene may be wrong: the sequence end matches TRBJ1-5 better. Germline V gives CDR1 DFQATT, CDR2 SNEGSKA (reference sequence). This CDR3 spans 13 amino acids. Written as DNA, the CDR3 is TGCAGTGCTATATGGCTAGCCGGAGATACGCAGCATTTT. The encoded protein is CSAIWLAGDTQHF.

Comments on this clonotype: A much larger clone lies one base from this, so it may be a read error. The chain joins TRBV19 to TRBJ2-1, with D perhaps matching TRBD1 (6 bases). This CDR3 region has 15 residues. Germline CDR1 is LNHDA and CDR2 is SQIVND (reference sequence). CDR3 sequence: CASSIKGVVVGERFF. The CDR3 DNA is TGTGCCAGTAGTATTAAGGGGGTAGTGGTGGGAGAGCGGTTCTTC.

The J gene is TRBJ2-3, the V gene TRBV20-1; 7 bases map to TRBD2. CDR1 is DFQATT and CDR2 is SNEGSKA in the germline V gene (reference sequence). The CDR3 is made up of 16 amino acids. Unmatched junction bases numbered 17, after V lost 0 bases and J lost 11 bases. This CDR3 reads CSARDAGGIAWDEQYF. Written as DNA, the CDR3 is TGCAGTGCTAGAGACGCCGGGGGGATAGCGTGGGATGAGCAGTATTTT.